This T cell receptor beta chain was sequenced during a study of Graves' ophthalmopathy and Graves' hyperthyroidism. This clonotype was counted between two and nine times. This CDR3 comprises 16 residues. Germline V lookup: CDR1 LNHDA, CDR2 SQIVND (reference sequence). The V gene end was trimmed by 5 bases and the J gene end by 9 bases; junction bases not matched to a gene: 18. Amplifying from RNA transcripts, the study obtained TCR beta CDR3 regions. Second-round multiplex PCR came after first-round RT-PCR with HTBI primers. MiXCR, run by TCRdb on the multiplex PCR reads, gives a single entry per CDR3 protein. The sample records about 740,000 distinct CDR3 sequences, roughly 41% being singletons.

The chain is built from TRBV19 and TRBJ2-5, with 7 nucleotides matching TRBD1. Input material: peripheral blood. The source of this sequence is an adult man with Graves' ophthalmopathy. The CDR3 DNA reads as TGTGCCAGTAGTGCTCTACAGGGGATATCAAGAGAAGCCCAGTACTTC. Protein: CASSALQGISREAQYF. Supplemented by reference TRBV19 and TRBJ2-5, the full variable domain reads DGGITQSPKYLFRKEGQNVTLSCEQNLNHDAMYWYRQDPGQGLRLIYYSQIVNDFQKGDIAEGYSVSREKKESFPLTVTSAQKNPTAFYLCASSALQGISREAQYFGPGTRLLVL.